Here is one TCR beta chain with its context. The sample holds a few counts of this clonotype. What antigen it recognizes has not been identified. Base qualities are not recorded, but no much larger clone differs from it by a single base. This record comes from a study of T cell repertoires in cytomegalovirus infection (dated by TCRdb to the late 2010s). Regarding the research as a whole: The HLA type of each donor mattered for the analysis, because public TCR beta signatures pointed to carriage of CMV infection along with the matching HLA type.

CDR3 length: 15 amino acids, cysteine to phenylalanine. CDR3 DNA is the only sequence kept; it has 45 bases, read in frame from the first base. A distance of 14 bases separates the germline ends of V and J, which lose 2 bases and 4 bases respectively. CDR1 and CDR2 are drawn from the germline V gene: MDHEN, SYDVKM. The sequencing machine was an Illumina HiSeq 1500. The public reads were quality trimmed at Q25 with fastp and then assembled into clones with MiXCR by TCRdb, keeping productive beta chains. Identical CDR3 protein sequences are pooled into one entry, listed with their most common genes and DNA. This sample gives about 320,000 distinct CDR3 sequences in total; around a tenth of them show up just once. The ten largest clones represent about 3.9% of the sample. What the study reported, not specific to this receptor: In both this cohort and an independent roughly 350-donor cohort, the cumulative frequency of public TCR beta family members distinguished carriers of CMV infection plus the relevant HLA type. The ex vivo response was dominated by HLA-C-restricted CMV-specific TCR beta clonotypes, which also provided the single most frequent clonotype in two of eight donors.

This chain joins TRBV28 to TRBJ2-5, with no reliable assignment of the D segment. Sequenced: PBMCs. The TCR was taken from a human donor in good health (CMV status not recorded). Some clones in this sample may be carry-over from other donors' samples. The sequenced DNA is TGTGCCAGCAGTTTACCCCGCGGATGGGGAGAGACCCAGTACTTC. Its protein reads: CASSLPRGWGETQYF. Reference TRBV28 and TRBJ2-5 proteins supply the regions before and after the CDR3; the full variable domain is: DVKVTQSSRYLVKRTGEKVFLECVQDMDHENMFWYRQDPGLGLRLIYFSYDVKMKEKGDIPEGYSVSREKKERFSLILESASTNQTSMYLCASSLPRGWGETQYFGPGTRLLVL.